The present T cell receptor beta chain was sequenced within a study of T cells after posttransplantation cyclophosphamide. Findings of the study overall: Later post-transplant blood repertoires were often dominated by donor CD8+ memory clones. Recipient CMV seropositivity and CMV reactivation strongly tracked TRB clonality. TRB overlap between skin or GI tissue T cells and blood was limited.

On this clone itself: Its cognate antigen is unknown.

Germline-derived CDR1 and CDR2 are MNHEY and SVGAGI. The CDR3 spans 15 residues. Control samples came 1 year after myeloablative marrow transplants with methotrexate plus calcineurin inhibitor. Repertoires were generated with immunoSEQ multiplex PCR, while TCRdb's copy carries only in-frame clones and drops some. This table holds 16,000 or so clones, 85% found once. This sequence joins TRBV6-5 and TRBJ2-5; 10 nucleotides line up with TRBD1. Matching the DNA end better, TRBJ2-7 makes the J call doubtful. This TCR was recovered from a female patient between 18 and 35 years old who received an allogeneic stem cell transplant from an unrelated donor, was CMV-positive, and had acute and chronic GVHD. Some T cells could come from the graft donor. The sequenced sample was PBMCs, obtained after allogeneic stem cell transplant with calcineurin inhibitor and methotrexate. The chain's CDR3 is CASRRAGTGAYEQYF. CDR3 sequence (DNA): TGTGCCAGCAGGAGGGCCGGGACAGGGGCCTACGAGCAGTACTTC.